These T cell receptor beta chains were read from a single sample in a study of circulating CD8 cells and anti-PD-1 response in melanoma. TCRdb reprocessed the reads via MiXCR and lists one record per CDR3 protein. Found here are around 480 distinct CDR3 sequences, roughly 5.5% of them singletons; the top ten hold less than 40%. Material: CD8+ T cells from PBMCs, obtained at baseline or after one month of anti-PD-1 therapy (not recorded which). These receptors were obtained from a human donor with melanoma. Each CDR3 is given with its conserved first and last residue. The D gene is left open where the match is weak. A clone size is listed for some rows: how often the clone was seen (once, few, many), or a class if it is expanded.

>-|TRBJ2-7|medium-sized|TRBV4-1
CASSQGGSEQYF
TGCGCCAGCAGCCAAGGAGGGAGCGAGCAGTACTTC
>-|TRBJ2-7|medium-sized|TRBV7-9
CASSLGTAEQYF
TGTGCCAGCAGCTTAGGGACGGCCGAGCAGTACTTC
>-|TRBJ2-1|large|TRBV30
CAWKPRGANEQFF
TGTGCCTGGAAGCCCCGGGGTGCTAATGAGCAGTTCTTC
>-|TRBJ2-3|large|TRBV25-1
CASSWGFTDTQYF
TGTGCCAGCAGTTGGGGGTTCACAGATACGCAGTATTTT
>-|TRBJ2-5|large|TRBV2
CASSEVGAGETQYF
TGTGCCAGCAGTGAAGTGGGCGCCGGGGAGACCCAGTACTTC
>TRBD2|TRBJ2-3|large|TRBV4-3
CASSPTPLAGGREDTQYF
TGCGCCAGCAGCCCAACCCCACTAGCGGGGGGGCGGGAAGATACGCAGTATTTT
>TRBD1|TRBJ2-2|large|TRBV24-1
CATSTIPGQDRSVLFF
TGTGCCACCAGTACCATACCGGGACAGGATCGCAGTGTGCTGTTTTTT
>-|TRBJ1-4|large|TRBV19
CASSPREGTNEKLFF
TGTGCCAGTAGCCCGAGGGAGGGGACTAATGAAAAACTGTTTTTT
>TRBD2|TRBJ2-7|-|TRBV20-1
CSEPMGLAETYEQYF
TGCAGCGAACCTATGGGACTAGCAGAAACCTACGAGCAGTACTTC
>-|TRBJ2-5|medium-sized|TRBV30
CAWDRGRETQYF
TGTGCCTGGGACCGGGGGAGAGAGACCCAGTACTTC
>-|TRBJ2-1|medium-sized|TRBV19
CASSIGASEQFF
TGTGCCAGTAGTATAGGAGCTTCTGAGCAGTTCTTC
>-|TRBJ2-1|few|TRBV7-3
CASSFGIGFSNEQFF
TGTGCCAGCAGCTTCGGGATAGGCTTTTCCAATGAGCAGTTCTTC
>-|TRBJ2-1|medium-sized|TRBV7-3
CASSLTGTDEQFF
TGTGCCAGCAGCTTAACGGGGACGGATGAGCAGTTCTTC